The 21 T cell receptor beta chains given below trace back to one sample, sequenced in a study of cytomegalovirus exposure and HLA in healthy donors. 13 Jbeta primers and 60 Vbeta primers were used for the PCR. Assay used: immunoSEQ multiplex PCR; TCRdb lists only in-frame clones, some missing. The table records about 200,000 clones, about 74% of them present only once. Sequencing was carried out using PBMCs. These receptors all stem from a man aged 40-50 years in good health and CMV-seronegative.

V is TRBV27 and J is TRBJ1-4; TRBD1 matches at 7 bases. Germline V gives CDR1 MNHEY, CDR2 SMNVEV (reference sequence). The J segment lost 4 bases and the V segment lost 6 bases, leaving 5 bases of the junction unmatched. The CDR3 is 14 residues long. CDR3 sequence (DNA): TGTGCCAGCAGCTCGACAGGGAGTAATGAAAAACTGTTTTTT. Amino acid sequence: CASSSTGSNEKLFF.

This rearrangement joins TRBV18 to TRBJ2-7; 9 bases line up with TRBD1. There are 14 residues in the CDR3. The ends lost 6 bases at V and 2 bases at J; junction bases unmatched: 5. Per germline, CDR1 KGHSH and CDR2 LQKENI. The CDR3 loop reads CASSLRQGAYEQYF. The CDR3 nucleotides are TGTGCCAGCTCGTTACGACAGGGGGCCTACGAGCAGTACTTC.

The genes are TRBV28 and TRBJ2-5, with a tentative D call TRBD1 (6 bases). The J call is doubtful: the DNA matches TRBJ2-7 better. Germline assignment: CDR1 MDHEN and CDR2 SYDVKM. The CDR3 has 11 amino acids. Written as DNA, the CDR3 is TGTGCCAGCAGCCAGGGGAACGAGCAGTACTTC. Amino acid sequence: CASSQGNEQYF.

This clone was detected only once. The chain combines TRBV9 with TRBJ2-5; TRBD2 matches 14 bases. Near its end, the DNA agrees better with TRBJ2-7, so the J call may be wrong. CDR1 is SGDLS and CDR2 is YYNGEE in the germline V gene. CDR3 size: 15 residues. The DNA of the CDR3 is TGTGCCAGCAGCGTAGGGGGACTAGCGGGGGACGAGCAGTACTTC. It translates to CASSVGGLAGDEQYF.

V and J are TRBV20-1 and TRBJ1-2, with D maybe TRBD1 (5 bases). V shed 7 bases and J shed 6 bases, with 12 bases lying between them. Germline-derived CDR1 and CDR2 are DFQATT and SNEGSKA (reference sequence). The CDR3 runs 11 residues. In nucleotides, the CDR3 is TGCAGTGGGATGGGGGGTAATGGCTACACCTTC. Its translation: CSGMGGNGYTF.

On this clone: This sample includes further DNA sequences coding for the same CDR3. This rearrangement joins TRBV27 to TRBJ2-7; 7 bases map to TRBD1. V trimming: 2 bases; J trimming: 3 bases; junction bases outside the gene matches: 1. Per the germline V gene, CDR1 is MNHEY and CDR2 is SMNVEV (reference sequence). The CDR3 is 13 amino acids. CDR3 sequence: CASSLRTGYEQYF. As DNA, the CDR3 is TGTGCCAGCAGTTTACGGACAGGCTACGAGCAGTACTTC.

This CDR3 reads CAISGGRDYFF. CDR3 nucleotides: TGTGCCATCAGCGGGGGGCGGGATTACTTCTTT. This chain joins TRBV10-3 and TRBJ1-1; a possible D gene is TRBD1 (6 bases). Trimming took off 6 bases at V and 14 bases at J, with 16 bases between the two ends. The CDR3 is 11 residues long. Germline-derived CDR1 and CDR2 are ENHRY and SYGVKD.

The V and J genes are TRBV19 and TRBJ1-1; TRBD1 matches 7 bases. The germline V gene has CDR1 LNHDA and CDR2 SQIVND (reference sequence). After removal of 6 bases from V and 3 bases from J, the junction contained 10 bases not matched to a gene. The CDR3 sequence is 15 residues long. The chain's CDR3 is CASRKGTGQHTEAFF. In DNA, the CDR3 is TGTGCCAGTAGAAAGGGGACGGGACAGCACACTGAAGCTTTCTTT.

V gene TRBV2 combines with J gene TRBJ2-5; D may be TRBD1 (7 bases). CDR1 is SNHLY, CDR2 FYNNEI, per germline. With 6 bases removed from V and 1 base from J, the gap between germline ends came to 15 bases. The CDR3 covers 15 residues. This chain's CDR3 is CASRAGQSSQETQYF. For the CDR3, the DNA is TGTGCCAGCAGGGCGGGACAGAGCAGCCAAGAGACCCAGTACTTC.

The chain couples TRBV9 to TRBJ1-5; 7 bases agree with TRBD1. The CDR3 is made up of 16 amino acids. Germline values: CDR1 SGDLS, CDR2 YYNGEE. V was pared by 0 bases and J by 7 bases, with 10 bases of the junction left unmatched. For the CDR3, the DNA is TGTGCCAGCAGCGTAGATCCAGGGGGTGTGGGACAGCCCCAGCATTTT. The encoded protein is CASSVDPGGVGQPQHF.

V usage is TRBV19 and J usage is TRBJ1-5; 7 bases fit TRBD1. Germline trimming cut 5 bases from V and 0 bases from J; bases unmatched to any gene: 4. The CDR3 spans 15 residues. From germline, CDR1 is LNHDA and CDR2 SQIVND (reference sequence). CDR3 coding DNA: TGTGCCAGTAGTGGGACAGATTATAGCAATCAGCCCCAGCATTTT. It translates to CASSGTDYSNQPQHF. The full variable domain, with the rest looked up from reference TRBV19 and TRBJ1-5, is DGGITQSPKYLFRKEGQNVTLSCEQNLNHDAMYWYRQDPGQGLRLIYYSQIVNDFQKGDIAEGYSVSREKKESFPLTVTSAQKNPTAFYLCASSGTDYSNQPQHFGDGTRLSIL.

The chain couples TRBV9 to TRBJ2-5, with 7 bases matching TRBD2. The CDR3 extends over 13 amino acids. Germline trimming cut 2 bases from V and 5 bases from J; bases unmatched to any gene: 3. Germline V gene sequence: CDR1 SGDLS, CDR2 YYNGEE. The chain's CDR3 is CASSVGEGETQYF. The CDR3 DNA sequence: TGTGCCAGCAGCGTGGGGGAGGGGGAGACCCAGTACTTC.

The CDR3 nucleotides are TGTGCCAGCAATCCACAGGAGTACACCGGGGAGCTGTTTTTT. Residues: CASNPQEYTGELFF. This chain uses TRBV6-5 with TRBJ2-2; D might be TRBD1 (5 bases). Trimming took 7 bases from V and 3 from J, leaving 12 bases between them. Germline CDR1 reads MNHEY; CDR2 reads SVGAGI. The CDR3 extends over 14 amino acids.

The V call is TRBV18, the J call TRBJ2-3; D is undetermined. The CDR3 totals 13 residues. Germline V gene lookup returns CDR1 KGHSH and CDR2 LQKENI. V dropped 0 bases and J dropped 7 bases, with 8 bases sitting between them. The CDR3 loop is CASSPPSPYTQYF. CDR3 DNA sequence: TGTGCCAGCTCACCACCGAGCCCCTATACGCAGTATTTT.

This clone was counted only a few times. The chain is built from TRBV9 and TRBJ2-2; no clear D. The V end was cut by 0 bases, the J end by 3 bases, with 3 bases between. The CDR3 length is 13 residues. Germline lookup yields CDR1 SGDLS and CDR2 YYNGEE. CDR3 DNA sequence: TGTGCCAGCAGCGTAGTAGACACCGGGGAGCTGTTTTTT. Protein sequence: CASSVVDTGELFF.

This clone occurred a few times. V and J are TRBV6-1 and TRBJ2-3; 8 bases are a match to TRBD1. Germline assignment: CDR1 MNHNS and CDR2 SASEGT. The CDR3 contains 15 residues. The ends lost 7 bases at V and 0 bases at J; junction bases unmatched: 6. The CDR3 DNA follows: TGTGCCAGCACCCCAGGGGACAGGAGCACAGATACGCAGTATTTT. Amino acids: CASTPGDRSTDTQYF.

This sequence joins TRBV7-8 and TRBJ2-7; 10 bases fit TRBD2. The germline gives CDR1 SGHVS, CDR2 FQNEAQ. The length of the CDR3 is 16 residues. Unmatched junction bases numbered 9, after V lost 5 bases and J lost 2 bases. CDR3 nucleotide sequence: TGTGCCAGCAGCCCCCAGCGGGAGGGGCAGCCCTACGAGCAGTACTTC. It is translated as CASSPQREGQPYEQYF.

The chain couples TRBV30 to TRBJ1-5; possible D gene TRBD1, 6 bases. The ends were cut back, 3 bases at V and 2 bases at J, with 11 bases in the middle. CDR1 GTSNPN and CDR2 SVGIG come from the germline V gene (reference sequence). The CDR3 extends over 14 amino acids. The CDR3 loop reads CAWSHGQRNQPQHF. The CDR3 DNA follows: TGTGCCTGGAGCCACGGACAGCGCAATCAGCCCCAGCATTTT.

The chain uses TRBV2 and TRBJ1-2, with D perhaps matching TRBD1 (6 bases). V was cut by 6 bases and J by 1 base, with 9 bases left in between. Germline V gene data show CDR1 as SNHLY and CDR2 as FYNNEI. The CDR3 is made up of 13 amino acids. The CDR3 DNA follows: TGTGCCAGCAGAACGGACAGTAACTATGGCTACACCTTC. Translation: CASRTDSNYGYTF.

This clone was observed a few times. The chain joins TRBV6-1 to TRBJ2-1; perhaps TRBD1 as D (6 bases). The CDR3 has 16 amino acids. Germline CDR1 reads MNHNS; CDR2 reads SASEGT. Trimming removed 4 bases from V and 0 bases from J, with 13 bases in between. CDR3 sequence: CASSGTYRVSYNEQFF. The CDR3 bases are TGTGCCAGCAGTGGAACGTACAGGGTCTCCTACAATGAGCAGTTCTTC.

The rearrangement joins TRBV9 to TRBJ2-5; 8 bases align to TRBD2. CDR3 length: 14 amino acids. The junction had 5 bases not matched to a gene; V was cut back by 4 bases and J by 3 bases. Germline CDR1 is SGDLS and CDR2 is YYNGEE. CDR3: CASSTTSGKETQYF. DNA for the CDR3: TGTGCCAGCAGCACTACTAGCGGAAAAGAGACCCAGTACTTC.